Listed below are T cell receptor beta chains from one sample, sequenced in a study of shared clonotypes between healthy human individuals. TCRdb's copy holds only in-frame clones and misses some; the assay was immunoSEQ multiplex PCR. The sample lists about 1.5 million clones; roughly 95% were seen once. Material for sequencing was naive CD4+ T cells sorted from blood. These receptors originate from a man aged 30 to 45 in good health. CDR3s include the opening cysteine and the closing phenylalanine or tryptophan. The order of the fields is clone size, J gene, CDR3 length, V gene, D gene, CDR3 DNA, CDR3 protein. The D gene is left open where the match is weak. Size tells how often a clone was seen (once, few, many) or the class of an expanded clone, and some rows leave it out.

clone_size: NA
j_call: TRBJ2-2
cdr3_length: 16
v_call: TRBV5-1
d_call: NA
cdr3_nt: TGCGCCAGCAGCAACTCTCTAAGCACGGACACCGGGGAGCTGTTTTTT
cdr3_aa: CASSNSLSTDTGELFF

clone_size: NA
j_call: TRBJ2-2
cdr3_length: 15
v_call: TRBV19
d_call: NA
cdr3_nt: TGTGCCAGTAGTATAGGCGGGCGGGTCACCGGGGAGCTGTTTTTT
cdr3_aa: CASSIGGRVTGELFF

clone_size: NA
j_call: TRBJ2-7
cdr3_length: 16
v_call: TRBV19
d_call: NA
cdr3_nt: TGTGCCAGTAGTATCTTGGGGGCTGCGGGCGGCTACGAGCAGTACTTC
cdr3_aa: CASSILGAAGGYEQYF

clone_size: NA
j_call: TRBJ2-1
cdr3_length: 16
v_call: TRBV9
d_call: TRBD2
cdr3_nt: TGTGCCAGCAGCGCAATCCAAGCGGGAGTGGGAAATGAGCAGTTCTTC
cdr3_aa: CASSAIQAGVGNEQFF

clone_size: NA
j_call: TRBJ1-2
cdr3_length: 14
v_call: TRBV15
d_call: NA
cdr3_nt: TGTGCCACCAGCAGAGATTTTGGAGGCTATGGCTACACCTTC
cdr3_aa: CATSRDFGGYGYTF

clone_size: NA
j_call: TRBJ2-1
cdr3_length: 15
v_call: TRBV19
d_call: TRBD1
cdr3_nt: TGTGCCAGTGAGAGGGCCGGGACAGCCTACAATGAGCAGTTCTTC
cdr3_aa: CASERAGTAYNEQFF

clone_size: NA
j_call: TRBJ1-3
cdr3_length: 15
v_call: TRBV2
d_call: NA
cdr3_nt: TGTGCCAGCAGTGAAGGGCTAACAAAAGCTGACACCATATATTTT
cdr3_aa: CASSEGLTKADTIYF

clone_size: NA
j_call: TRBJ1-4
cdr3_length: 11
v_call: TRBV18
d_call: NA
cdr3_nt: TGTGCCAGCTCACCAGGGGTGGAACTGTTTTTT
cdr3_aa: CASSPGVELFF

clone_size: once
j_call: TRBJ1-5
cdr3_length: 14
v_call: TRBV29-1
d_call: NA
cdr3_nt: TGCAGCGTTCGCGACAGGAATAGCAATCAGCCCCAGCATTTT
cdr3_aa: CSVRDRNSNQPQHF

clone_size: NA
j_call: TRBJ2-6
cdr3_length: 15
v_call: TRBV11-2
d_call: NA
cdr3_nt: TGTGCCAGCAGCTTAGGGCGGGACCCGGCCAACGTCCTGACTTTC
cdr3_aa: CASSLGRDPANVLTF

clone_size: once
j_call: TRBJ2-5
cdr3_length: 15
v_call: TRBV19
d_call: TRBD1
cdr3_nt: TGTGCCAGTAGTACCGGGACAGGGGGCCGGGAGACCCAGTACTTC
cdr3_aa: CASSTGTGGRETQYF

clone_size: NA
j_call: TRBJ2-7
cdr3_length: 14
v_call: TRBV9
d_call: NA
cdr3_nt: TGTGCCAGCAGCGTAGGCGGGTCCAACTACGAGCAGTACTTC
cdr3_aa: CASSVGGSNYEQYF

clone_size: once
j_call: TRBJ2-3
cdr3_length: 13
v_call: TRBV6-5
d_call: NA
cdr3_nt: TGTGCCAGCAGTTCCTTCCAGGCAGATACGCAGTATTTT
cdr3_aa: CASSSFQADTQYF

clone_size: few
j_call: TRBJ2-1
cdr3_length: 12
v_call: TRBV7-8
d_call: NA
cdr3_nt: TGTGCCAGCAGCTTAGCTTACAATGAGCAGTTCTTC
cdr3_aa: CASSLAYNEQFF

clone_size: NA
j_call: TRBJ1-3
cdr3_length: 15
v_call: TRBV25-1
d_call: TRBD1
cdr3_nt: TGTGCCAGCAGGTCAGACAGGGGGCCTGGAAACACCATATATTTT
cdr3_aa: CASRSDRGPGNTIYF

clone_size: NA
j_call: TRBJ2-3
cdr3_length: 15
v_call: TRBV2
d_call: TRBD2
cdr3_nt: TGTGCCAGCAGGTTTAGCGGGAGTGGCGCAGATACGCAGTATTTT
cdr3_aa: CASRFSGSGADTQYF

clone_size: NA
j_call: TRBJ2-3
cdr3_length: 18
v_call: TRBV5-4
d_call: TRBD2
cdr3_nt: TGTGCCAGCAGCCTGCCCCCATACAGCGGGATCAGCACAGATACGCAGTATTTT
cdr3_aa: CASSLPPYSGISTDTQYF

clone_size: once
j_call: TRBJ1-2
cdr3_length: 13
v_call: TRBV18
d_call: NA
cdr3_nt: TGTGCCAGCTCACCACGGGCAAGCTATGGCTACACCTTC
cdr3_aa: CASSPRASYGYTF

clone_size: NA
j_call: TRBJ2-7
cdr3_length: 13
v_call: TRBV6-1
d_call: NA
cdr3_nt: TGTGCCAGCAGCGTAACTTGGGACTACGAGCAGTACTTC
cdr3_aa: CASSVTWDYEQYF

clone_size: NA
j_call: TRBJ2-7
cdr3_length: 14
v_call: TRBV5-4
d_call: TRBD2
cdr3_nt: TGTGCCAGCAGCGAGGGACTAGCGGTCTACGAGCAGTACTTC
cdr3_aa: CASSEGLAVYEQYF

clone_size: NA
j_call: TRBJ1-5
cdr3_length: 13
v_call: TRBV6-1
d_call: NA
cdr3_nt: TGTGCCAGCAGTGCCAACTTCAATCAGCCCCAGCATTTT
cdr3_aa: CASSANFNQPQHF

clone_size: NA
j_call: TRBJ2-5
cdr3_length: 13
v_call: TRBV7-9
d_call: TRBD1
cdr3_nt: TGTGCCAGCAGCACGACAGGGCGGGCGACCCAGTACTTC
cdr3_aa: CASSTTGRATQYF

clone_size: once
j_call: TRBJ2-5
cdr3_length: 15
v_call: TRBV5-1
d_call: TRBD1
cdr3_nt: TGCGCCAGCAGCCTGACAGGGGGCAAAGAGGAGACCCAGTACTTC
cdr3_aa: CASSLTGGKEETQYF

clone_size: NA
j_call: TRBJ1-4
cdr3_length: 13
v_call: TRBV5-1
d_call: NA
cdr3_nt: TGCGCCAGCAGCTTGTTAGGGGGTGAAAAACTGTTTTTT
cdr3_aa: CASSLLGGEKLFF

clone_size: NA
j_call: TRBJ1-2
cdr3_length: 15
v_call: TRBV28
d_call: NA
cdr3_nt: TGTGCCACCAATTCCGAAGGGCAGGAGAACTATGGCTACACCTTC
cdr3_aa: CATNSEGQENYGYTF

clone_size: once
j_call: TRBJ2-2
cdr3_length: 14
v_call: TRBV11-2
d_call: NA
cdr3_nt: TGTGCCAGCAGCTTAGATAAGGCGACCGGGGAGCTGTTTTTT
cdr3_aa: CASSLDKATGELFF

clone_size: NA
j_call: TRBJ2-7
cdr3_length: 17
v_call: TRBV13
d_call: TRBD1
cdr3_nt: TGTGCCAGCAGCTTAGGGGGCCGGGACAGGCGAACCTACGAGCAGTACTTC
cdr3_aa: CASSLGGRDRRTYEQYF

clone_size: NA
j_call: TRBJ1-5
cdr3_length: 14
v_call: TRBV28
d_call: NA
cdr3_nt: TGTGCCAGCAGTTTGTCGGGGGGATACCAGCCCCAGCATTTT
cdr3_aa: CASSLSGGYQPQHF

clone_size: NA
j_call: TRBJ2-4
cdr3_length: 19
v_call: TRBV10-2
d_call: TRBD1
cdr3_nt: TGCGCCAGCAACGCTGTTAAGGCGGCTTCTCGGACAGGAAAAAACATTCAGTACTTC
cdr3_aa: CASNAVKAASRTGKNIQYF

clone_size: NA
j_call: TRBJ2-7
cdr3_length: 13
v_call: TRBV15
d_call: NA
cdr3_nt: TGTGCCACCAGCAGAGATTCTGTGGGCGAGCAGTACTTC
cdr3_aa: CATSRDSVGEQYF

clone_size: NA
j_call: TRBJ1-1
cdr3_length: 13
v_call: TRBV2
d_call: NA
cdr3_nt: TGTGCCAGCAGTGAAGCACAGGGCGGAAAAGCTTTCTTT
cdr3_aa: CASSEAQGGKAFF

clone_size: NA
j_call: TRBJ1-1
cdr3_length: 15
v_call: TRBV11-2
d_call: TRBD1
cdr3_nt: TGTGCCAGCAGTAAGACGCAGGGGGCTGTCACTGAAGCTTTCTTT
cdr3_aa: CASSKTQGAVTEAFF

clone_size: NA
j_call: TRBJ2-7
cdr3_length: 14
v_call: TRBV5-1
d_call: TRBD1
cdr3_nt: TGCGCCAGCAGCAGGGACAGTTGGCCGGGCGAGCAGTACTTC
cdr3_aa: CASSRDSWPGEQYF

clone_size: NA
j_call: TRBJ1-5
cdr3_length: 15
v_call: TRBV11-2
d_call: NA
cdr3_nt: TGTGCCAGCAGCTTAGATCTGGGGGGGAATCAGCCCCAGCATTTT
cdr3_aa: CASSLDLGGNQPQHF

clone_size: NA
j_call: TRBJ2-2
cdr3_length: 14
v_call: TRBV7-3
d_call: TRBD1
cdr3_nt: TGTGCCAGCGCACCCGGACAGGGGGTCGGGGAGCTGTTTTTT
cdr3_aa: CASAPGQGVGELFF

clone_size: NA
j_call: TRBJ2-7
cdr3_length: 14
v_call: TRBV28
d_call: NA
cdr3_nt: TGTGCCAGCAGTGCACAGGGAGGCCCCTACGAGCAGTACTTC
cdr3_aa: CASSAQGGPYEQYF

clone_size: NA
j_call: TRBJ1-5
cdr3_length: 12
v_call: TRBV2
d_call: NA
cdr3_nt: TGTGCCAGCAGTGAGGGGGGTCAGCCCCAGCATTTT
cdr3_aa: CASSEGGQPQHF

clone_size: NA
j_call: TRBJ2-2
cdr3_length: 19
v_call: TRBV7-9
d_call: TRBD1
cdr3_nt: TGTGCCAGCAGCTTTCAGGCTCTGTCGACAGGGCTTTTCACCGGGGAGCTGTTTTTT
cdr3_aa: CASSFQALSTGLFTGELFF

clone_size: NA
j_call: TRBJ2-1
cdr3_length: 16
v_call: TRBV7-6
d_call: TRBD2
cdr3_nt: TGTGCCAGCAGCTTAGCGTCTAGCGGGAGTTACAATGAGCAGTTCTTC
cdr3_aa: CASSLASSGSYNEQFF

clone_size: NA
j_call: TRBJ2-5
cdr3_length: 15
v_call: TRBV27
d_call: TRBD2
cdr3_nt: TGTGCCAGCAGTTTATTAGCGGGATGGCAAAAGACCCAGTACTTC
cdr3_aa: CASSLLAGWQKTQYF

clone_size: NA
j_call: TRBJ2-2
cdr3_length: 18
v_call: TRBV11-3
d_call: TRBD1
cdr3_nt: TGTGCCAGCAGCTTAGACGTCAGGGGACAGGGGTTCACCGGGGAGCTGTTTTTT
cdr3_aa: CASSLDVRGQGFTGELFF

clone_size: NA
j_call: TRBJ1-3
cdr3_length: 14
v_call: TRBV2
d_call: NA
cdr3_nt: TGTGCCAGCAGCCGGGCAGGGACTGGAAACACCATATATTTT
cdr3_aa: CASSRAGTGNTIYF

clone_size: NA
j_call: TRBJ2-3
cdr3_length: 16
v_call: TRBV29-1
d_call: NA
cdr3_nt: TGCAGCGTTGGCAGGTTTTTTTCGATCGACACAGATACGCAGTATTTT
cdr3_aa: CSVGRFFSIDTDTQYF

clone_size: NA
j_call: TRBJ2-7
cdr3_length: 15
v_call: TRBV10-1
d_call: TRBD2
cdr3_nt: TGCGCCAGCAGTGTTCTAGCGGGATTTGGCGGCGAGCAGTACTTC
cdr3_aa: CASSVLAGFGGEQYF

clone_size: NA
j_call: TRBJ2-1
cdr3_length: 14
v_call: TRBV4-3
d_call: NA
cdr3_nt: TGCGCCAGCAGCCAGACAGGCAGATACAATGAGCAGTTCTTC
cdr3_aa: CASSQTGRYNEQFF

clone_size: NA
j_call: TRBJ2-7
cdr3_length: 15
v_call: TRBV27
d_call: TRBD1
cdr3_nt: TGTGCCAGCAGCCGGGCGGGACAGGGTCGCTACGAGCAGTACTTC
cdr3_aa: CASSRAGQGRYEQYF